These 9 T cell receptor beta chains were sequenced from one sample in a study of cytomegalovirus exposure and HLA in healthy donors. Primers: 60 Vbeta forward and 13 Jbeta reverse. Libraries were prepared by immunoSEQ multiplex PCR; TCRdb keeps only in-frame clonotypes and omits some of them. The data show tens of thousands of clones, roughly two thirds seen once. Source material: PBMCs. These receptors were taken from a woman aged 25 to 45 in good health and CMV-seronegative.

This chain joins TRBV28 and TRBJ2-1, with 12 nucleotides matching TRBD2. Germline V gene lookup returns CDR1 MDHEN and CDR2 SYDVKM. CDR3 size: 15 residues. V lost 8 bases to trimming and J lost 8 bases; unmatched junction nucleotides: 10. The CDR3 region has the DNA TGTGCCAGCGGGCCTCCTAGCGGGAGGGTGCATGAGCAGTTCTTC. Translating gives CASGPPSGRVHEQFF.

This chain uses TRBV11-3 with TRBJ2-3; D is perhaps TRBD2 (6 bases). The CDR3 extends over 14 amino acids. V shed 4 bases and J shed 0 bases, with 8 bases lying between them. Looked up from germline, CDR1 is SGHNT and CDR2 is YENEEA. CDR3 sequence (DNA): TGTGCCAGCAGCTATAGCGGAAGCACAGATACGCAGTATTTT. It yields the protein CASSYSGSTDTQYF. Filled out from reference TRBV11-3 and TRBJ2-3, the complete variable domain reads EAGVVQSPRYKIIEKKQPVAFWCNPISGHNTLYWYLQNLGQGPELLIRYENEEAVDDSQLPKDRFSAERLKGVDSTLKIQPAELGDSAVYLCASSYSGSTDTQYFGPGTRLTVL.

This clone was detected only a few times. The chain joins TRBV11-3 to TRBJ2-7; D gene ambiguous. Germline values: CDR1 SGHNT, CDR2 YENEEA. The CDR3 has 14 amino acids. The ends were cut back, 5 bases at V and 0 bases at J, with 11 bases in the middle. The CDR3 bases are TGTGCCAGCAGCCCTGGGCCGAGCTCCTACGAGCAGTACTTC. The encoded protein is CASSPGPSSYEQYF.

V is TRBV9 and J is TRBJ2-5, with 7 bases lining up with TRBD2. Germline values: CDR1 SGDLS, CDR2 YYNGEE. Trimming at V came to 4 bases and at J to 4 bases, leaving 10 bases not matched to a gene. There are 15 residues in the CDR3. CDR3 sequence reads: CASSPRVGGGETQYF. CDR3 nucleotides: TGTGCCAGCAGCCCCCGAGTGGGGGGGGGAGAGACCCAGTACTTC.

The chain carries TRBV6-1 and TRBJ2-7; no reliable D call. V lost 7 bases, J lost 2 bases, and 12 bases lay in between. The CDR3 contains 13 residues. Per germline, CDR1 MNHNS and CDR2 SASEGT. CDR3 nucleotides: TGTGCCAGCACCTTTACAGTCCCCTACGAGCAGTACTTC. It yields the protein CASTFTVPYEQYF.

This clone appeared once. The V gene is TRBV6-5, the J gene TRBJ2-3, with TRBD2 matching 14 bases. The V gene end was trimmed by 7 bases and the J gene end by 8 bases; junction bases not matched to a gene: 5. The CDR3 sequence is 14 residues long. The germline gives CDR1 MNHEY, CDR2 SVGAGI. The CDR3 is CASTTGLAGGTQYF. In nucleotides, the CDR3 is TGTGCCAGCACCACCGGACTAGCGGGAGGTACGCAGTATTTT.

This chain connects TRBV11-2 to TRBJ2-3; 8 nucleotides align to TRBD1. The germline gives CDR1 SGHAT, CDR2 FQNNGV. After removal of 2 bases from V and 2 bases from J, the junction contained 9 bases not matched to a gene. CDR3 length equals 17 residues. In DNA, the CDR3 is TGTGCCAGCAGCTTAAGAGGGGGGACAGGACTCACAGATACGCAGTATTTT. Translated: CASSLRGGTGLTDTQYF.

A single count supports this clone. This chain connects TRBV5-1 to TRBJ2-3, with TRBD2 matching over 8 bases. The V gene end was trimmed by 3 bases and the J gene end by 1 base; junction bases not matched to a gene: 7. CDR1 SGHRS and CDR2 YFSETQ come from the germline V gene. The CDR3 has 16 amino acids. DNA of the CDR3: TGCGCCAGCAGCTACACACGAGCGGGGGGCACAGATACGCAGTATTTT. Protein product: CASSYTRAGGTDTQYF. Drawing the rest from reference TRBV5-1 and TRBJ2-3, the complete variable domain is KAGVTQTPRYLIKTRGQQVTLSCSPISGHRSVSWYQQTPGQGLQFLFEYFSETQRNKGNFPGRFSGRQFSNSRSEMNVSTLELGDSALYLCASSYTRAGGTDTQYFGPGTRLTVL.

This clone occurred a few times. The chain employs TRBV29-1 and TRBJ2-1; D may be TRBD2 (7 bases). Trimming took off 7 bases at V and 0 bases at J, with 13 bases between the two ends. The CDR3 is 14 residues long. The germline gives CDR1 SQVTM, CDR2 ANQGSEA. The CDR3 nucleotides read TGCAGCGCTGGGGGCGGGGGCTCCTACAATGAGCAGTTCTTC. Its protein is CSAGGGGSYNEQFF.